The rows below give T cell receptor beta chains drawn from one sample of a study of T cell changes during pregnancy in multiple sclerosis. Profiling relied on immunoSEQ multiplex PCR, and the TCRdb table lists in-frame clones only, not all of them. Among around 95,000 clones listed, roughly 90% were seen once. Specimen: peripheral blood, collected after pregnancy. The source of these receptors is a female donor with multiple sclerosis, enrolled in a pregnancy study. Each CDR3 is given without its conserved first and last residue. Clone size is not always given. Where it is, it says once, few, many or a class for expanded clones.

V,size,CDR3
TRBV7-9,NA,ASSHRQGHRSYEQY
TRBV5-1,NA,ASSLLGSGGNTIY
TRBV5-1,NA,ASSLVFEQY
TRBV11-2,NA,ASSLGRGGTPLH
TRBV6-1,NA,ASSPKFVEQTEAF
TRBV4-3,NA,ASSQSRGYYGYT
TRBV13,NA,ASSPLSTDTQY
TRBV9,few,ASSVAGADTIY
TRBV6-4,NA,ASKNRQGGQETQY
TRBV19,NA,ASSKGQGNEKLF
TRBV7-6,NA,ASSLLGQSYGYT
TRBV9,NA,ASSAGTSGRGQY
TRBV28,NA,ALGTSADEQF
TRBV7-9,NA,ASSYPGGANTEAF
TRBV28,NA,ASSSRGGRTDTQY
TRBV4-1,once,ASSHSGDTQY
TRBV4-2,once,ASSEASYNTGELF
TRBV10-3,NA,AISESERTPLH
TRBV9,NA,ASSPGQVPYEQY
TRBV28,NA,ASSFQGQEAQY
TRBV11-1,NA,ASSLRGPGKGYEQY
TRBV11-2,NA,ASSWGLEFEQF
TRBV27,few,ASSLGRGTEAF
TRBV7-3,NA,ASSSPGGGVSNTGELF
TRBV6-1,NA,ASRTGGAGGYT
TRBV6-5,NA,ASSLLDRGESPLH
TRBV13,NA,ASSHRVGRTETQY
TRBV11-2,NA,ASSSRDIPYEQY
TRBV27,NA,ASRQGISTDTQY
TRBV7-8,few,ASSTKQGYEQY
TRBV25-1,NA,ASSEIGTAYNEQF
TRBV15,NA,ATSTIQGPNEKLF
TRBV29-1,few,SVVGQGRTEAF
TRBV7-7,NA,ASSLAPQGSVWNEQF
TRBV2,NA,ASSLQFNYGYT
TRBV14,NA,ASSRGQGYTEAF
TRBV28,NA,ASSLFAAGVGQPQH
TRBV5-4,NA,ALKSGLDYGYT
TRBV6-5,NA,ASSYRRTGANVLT
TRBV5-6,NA,ASSFGGGWEQY
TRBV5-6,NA,ASSPGGTVKNIQY
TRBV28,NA,ASSRDRGTNQPQH
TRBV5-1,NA,ASSLDRSKDTQY